Below, 13 T cell receptor beta chains from the same sample are listed, as sequenced in a study of chemoradiotherapy in HPV16-positive cancers (dated by TCRdb to the early 2020s). The library was built by means of the immunoSEQ multiplex PCR assay. Here the immuneACCESS table is served through TCRdb, limited to in-frame sequences with V and J called. Missing clones are a known gap in these copies; in checked studies unresolved V genes cover under half, and the rest lacks a known reason. Across this sample there are several thousand clones, with roughly 77% seen only once. Around 5.8% of the sample is taken by the ten largest. Specimen: tumor tissue, collected from a patient who underwent chemoradiotherapy. These receptors were obtained from a human donor with HPV-associated anogenital cancer.

This rearrangement joins TRBV5-1 to TRBJ1-1, with 8 bases aligning to TRBD1. J lost 0 bases, V lost 0 bases, and 7 bases had no gene match. CDR1 and CDR2 (germline): SGHRS, YFSETQ. CDR3 size: 17 residues. The chain's CDR3 is CASSLGHRGSMNTEAFF. The CDR3, as DNA: TGCGCCAGCAGCTTGGGACACAGGGGGAGCATGAACACTGAAGCTTTCTTT.

The chain links TRBV5-6 to TRBJ2-5, with D hard to call. The V end lost 2 bases, the J end lost 4 bases, and 9 bases lay between the germline ends. The CDR3 runs 13 residues. CDR1 and CDR2 from the germline V gene are SGHDT and YYEEEE. The CDR3 bases are TGTGCCAGCAGCTTAGTGGGCGGAGAGACCCAGTACTTC. The encoded protein is CASSLVGGETQYF.

The chain combines TRBV6-5 with TRBJ1-2, with 9 bases matching TRBD1. Trimming removed 8 bases from V and 2 bases from J; junction bases left unmatched: 6. The CDR3 totals 14 residues. Looked up from germline, CDR1 is MNHEY and CDR2 is SVGAGI. The CDR3 loop is CASPGTGKNYGYTF. The CDR3 DNA sequence: TGTGCCAGCCCCGGGACAGGGAAAAACTATGGCTACACCTTC.

This rearrangement joins TRBV19 to TRBJ1-2, with D possibly matching TRBD1 (6 bases). Germline V gene data show CDR1 as LNHDA and CDR2 as SQIVND (reference sequence). The germline V and J ends were trimmed by 0 bases and 4 bases, with 9 bases remaining between them. The CDR3 extends over 14 amino acids. The CDR3 region has the DNA TGTGCCAGTAGTATAGATGACAGGACCTATGGCTACACCTTC. Protein: CASSIDDRTYGYTF.

The genes are TRBV28 and TRBJ1-5; no firm D call. The CDR3 consists of 14 residues. V lost 1 base, J lost 1 base, and 5 bases lay in between. Germline lookup yields CDR1 MDHEN and CDR2 SYDVKM. The DNA of the CDR3 is TGTGCCAGCAGTTTATCTCAGAGCAATCAGCCCCAGCATTTT. Its translation: CASSLSQSNQPQHF.

The CDR3 DNA sequence: TGTGCCAGCAGCTTCTGGCTAGCGGGGGGAGAGAGTGAGCAGTTCTTC. Residues: CASSFWLAGGESEQFF. V usage is TRBV5-4 and J usage is TRBJ2-1, with 11 positions matching TRBD2. CDR3 length: 16 amino acids. With 2 bases clipped from V and 9 bases from J, the junction kept 10 bases outside the gene matches. CDR1 SGHNT and CDR2 YYREEE come from the germline V gene (reference sequence).

The V and J genes are TRBV29-1 and TRBJ1-1; 7 positions match TRBD1. Looked up from germline, CDR1 is SQVTM and CDR2 is ANQGSEA. V was clipped by 2 bases and J by 4 bases; unmatched bases: 4. CDR3 length: 13 residues. CDR3 nucleotide sequence: TGCAGCGTTGAAAACAGGGGTAGCACTGAAGCTTTCTTT. Amino acids: CSVENRGSTEAFF.

This chain connects TRBV19 to TRBJ2-3; the D gene is possibly TRBD2 (5 bases). The V gene's germline CDR1 is LNHDA and CDR2 SQIVND (reference sequence). The CDR3 loop spans 14 amino acids. The V end lost 10 bases, the J end lost 0 bases, and 14 bases lay between the germline ends. For the CDR3, the DNA is TGTGCCACTACCCCCGGGATTAGCACAGATACGCAGTATTTT. This codes for CATTPGISTDTQYF.

The V gene is TRBV5-6, the J gene TRBJ1-5, with D perhaps TRBD1 (6 bases). Germline assignment: CDR1 SGHDT and CDR2 YYEEEE. The ends were cut back, 4 bases at V and 0 bases at J, with 17 bases in the middle. The CDR3 is made up of 17 amino acids. The CDR3 sequence is CASSAYRDKYSNQPQHF. CDR3 DNA sequence: TGTGCCAGCAGCGCCTACCGGGACAAATATAGCAATCAGCCCCAGCATTTT.

This chain joins TRBV6-5 and TRBJ1-5, with D maybe TRBD1 (5 bases). CDR1 MNHEY and CDR2 SVGAGI come from the germline V gene. Trimming shortened V by 8 bases and J by 9 bases, and 14 bases separated the two germline ends. The CDR3 runs to 12 residues. CDR3: CASRAGRGPQHF. For the CDR3, the DNA is TGTGCCAGCCGGGCGGGGCGCGGGCCCCAGCATTTT.

The CDR3 loop is CASSPLTGVGEQFF. The CDR3, as DNA: TGTGCCAGCTCACCACTGACAGGGGTTGGTGAGCAGTTCTTC. V and J are TRBV18 and TRBJ2-1; 8 nucleotides match TRBD1. The CDR3 consists of 14 residues. J was trimmed by 9 bases and V by 1 base; bases with no gene match: 5. Germline values: CDR1 KGHSH, CDR2 LQKENI.

The chain has TRBV30 and TRBJ2-7, with 9 bases identical to TRBD2. The CDR3 is 15 amino acids. Trimming removed 0 bases from V and 2 bases from J; junction bases left unmatched: 5. Per the germline V gene, CDR1 is GTSNPN and CDR2 is SVGIG (reference sequence). The DNA for the CDR3 is TGTGCCTGGAGTGTCTCTAGCGGGATCCCCTACGAGCAGTACTTC. This gives the protein CAWSVSSGIPYEQYF.

This clone appeared a single time. The chain employs TRBV2 and TRBJ2-2; 8 positions match TRBD2. The ends lost 3 bases at V and 5 bases at J; junction bases unmatched: 11. The CDR3 runs to 17 residues. The germline CDR1 and CDR2 sequences are SNHLY and FYNNEI. In DNA, the CDR3 is TGTGCCAGCAGTGAGAGGCCGGGGGGGAGGGGGACCGGGGAGCTGTTTTTT. It encodes CASSERPGGRGTGELFF.